This T cell receptor beta chain was obtained from a study of CD8 T cells in Susac syndrome. Study-level information: Intravenous immunoglobulin alone or corticosteroids were being given to patients with Susac syndrome at blood draw, unless they were therapy-naive.

The RNA, 0.5 to 1 ug, was put through reverse transcription using random hexamers. TCR beta CDR3 was amplified by immunoSEQ covering 54 Vbeta and 13 Jbeta. TCRdb reprocessed the immunoSEQ multiplex PCR reads with MiXCR, giving one entry per CDR3 protein. There are more than 200,000 distinct CDR3 sequences in the sample; over 90% occur only once, and about 0.14% lies in the top ten. Study outcomes and limitations: Clonal expansion did not appear in Susac syndrome CD4+ T cell repertoires.

This clonotype was counted once. What it recognizes is unknown. Germline V gene lookup returns CDR1 KGHSH and CDR2 LQKENI. The CDR3 totals 16 residues. V shed 0 bases and J shed 2 bases, with 13 bases lying between them. The chain links TRBV18 to TRBJ1-1; tentative D call: TRBD1 (5 bases). Sequenced: CD4+ T cells from PBMCs. The TCR originated in a human donor with Susac syndrome. The CDR3: CASSPPRQIKNTEAFF. The CDR3, as DNA: TGTGCCAGCTCACCACCGAGACAGATAAAAAACACTGAAGCTTTCTTT.